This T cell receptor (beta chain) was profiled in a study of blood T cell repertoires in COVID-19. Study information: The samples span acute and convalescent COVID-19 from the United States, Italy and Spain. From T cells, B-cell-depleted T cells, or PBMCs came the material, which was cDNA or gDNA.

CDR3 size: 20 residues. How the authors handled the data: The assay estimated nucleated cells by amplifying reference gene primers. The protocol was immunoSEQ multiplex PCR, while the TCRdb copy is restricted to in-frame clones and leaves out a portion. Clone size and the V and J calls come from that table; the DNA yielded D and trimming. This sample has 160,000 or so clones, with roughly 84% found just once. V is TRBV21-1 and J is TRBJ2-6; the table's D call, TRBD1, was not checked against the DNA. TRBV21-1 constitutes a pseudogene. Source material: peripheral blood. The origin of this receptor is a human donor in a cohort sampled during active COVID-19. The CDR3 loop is CASRLGGTGTGVTGANVLTF. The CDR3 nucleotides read TGTGCCAGCAGACTGGGGGGGACCGGGACAGGGGTAACTGGGGCCAACGTCCTGACTTTC.